The subject of this entry is one T cell receptor (beta chain). The use of a sample-barcoded 5' primer and a J-beta primer mix characterized a second PCR of about 6 to 11 cycles. Each CDR3 protein gets one entry after TCRdb re-called the 5' RACE reads with MiXCR. The sample holds about 770,000 distinct CDR3 sequences, 40% to 50% seen once. The data are from a study of blood T cells in healthy people across ages. V dropped 1 base and J dropped 1 base, with 6 bases sitting between them. The CDR3 is 14 residues long. Germline CDR1 SGHRS, CDR2 YFSETQ. V is TRBV5-1 and J is TRBJ1-3; D not resolved. The source material was blood. This clonotype originated in a man in his 60s in good health. The CDR3 loop reads CASSLSTSGNTIYF. The CDR3 DNA sequence: TGCGCCAGCAGCTTGTCCACTTCTGGAAACACCATATATTTT. The full variable domain, its missing parts supplied by reference TRBV5-1 and TRBJ1-3, is KAGVTQTPRYLIKTRGQQVTLSCSPISGHRSVSWYQQTPGQGLQFLFEYFSETQRNKGNFPGRFSGRQFSNSRSEMNVSTLELGDSALYLCASSLSTSGNTIYFGEGSWLTVV.